Listed here are 27 T cell receptor beta chains from one sample, sequenced in a study of blood T cell repertoires in COVID-19. Clones were read by immunoSEQ multiplex PCR, and TCRdb kept only the in-frame ones, dropping some. The sample lists 120,000 or so clones; about 85% were seen once. Sequenced sample: peripheral blood. The source is a woman of 80 years or more with acute or convalescent COVID-19.

This clone appeared a few times. This chain links TRBV6-1 with TRBJ1-5; 11 positions agree with TRBD1. The V and J ends lost 3 bases and 6 bases, in that order; junction bases with no gene match: 10. The CDR3 totals 17 residues. CDR1 MNHNS and CDR2 SASEGT come from the germline V gene. DNA for the CDR3: TGTGCCAGCAGTGATCCTGGCCCGGGACAGGGGGTTCAGCCCCAGCATTTT. Residues: CASSDPGPGQGVQPQHF.

This clone has just a few counts. The chain joins TRBV18 to TRBJ1-1; TRBD1 might be the D (6 bases). Germline V gene data show CDR1 as KGHSH and CDR2 as LQKENI. The CDR3 has 15 amino acids. The V and J ends lost 1 base and 7 bases respectively, with 16 bases between them. The CDR3 protein is CASSPLSVLQGEAFF. CDR3 nucleotide sequence: TGTGCCAGCTCACCACTCTCCGTATTACAGGGTGAAGCTTTCTTT.

This rearrangement joins TRBV6-5 to TRBJ2-7, with 7 positions matching TRBD1. Germline V CDR1 and CDR2: MNHEY, SVGAGI. The J segment lost 5 bases and the V segment lost 6 bases, leaving 4 bases of the junction unmatched. This CDR3 region has 12 residues. Here the CDR3 DNA reads TGTGCCAGCAGGTCGACAGGGAACGAGCAGTACTTC. Its protein product is CASRSTGNEQYF.

The chain employs TRBV5-6 and TRBJ1-1; TRBD1 matches at 7 bases. The CDR3 is made up of 14 amino acids. CDR1 is SGHDT, CDR2 YYEEEE, per germline. Trimming removed 5 bases from V and 0 bases from J; junction bases left unmatched: 4. CDR3 sequence: CASRRRGLNTEAFF. CDR3 DNA sequence: TGTGCCAGCAGGCGAAGGGGGCTGAACACTGAAGCTTTCTTT.

The chain recombines TRBV5-1 with TRBJ2-7; D might be TRBD1 (6 bases). The CDR3 runs to 12 residues. Germline V CDR1 and CDR2: SGHRS, YFSETQ. V was shortened by 3 bases and J by 6 bases, with 10 bases between the two germline ends. Written as DNA, the CDR3 is TGCGCCAGCAGCTCAGGGGCCGGCGAGCAGTACTTC. Translating it yields CASSSGAGEQYF.

The chain couples TRBV6-5 to TRBJ1-1; D might be TRBD1 (6 bases). V was pared by 6 bases and J by 4 bases, with 15 bases between. Per germline, CDR1 MNHEY and CDR2 SVGAGI. The length of the CDR3 is 14 residues. CDR3 in DNA: TGTGCCAGCAGCTTACGAGGGGGGGGCACTGAAGCTTTCTTT. It encodes CASSLRGGGTEAFF.

V usage is TRBV18 and J usage is TRBJ2-5, with a possible D match to TRBD2 (6 bases). This CDR3 has 16 amino acids. The V end lost 3 bases, the J end lost 4 bases, and 18 bases lay between the germline ends. Germline loops: CDR1 KGHSH, CDR2 LQKENI. The CDR3 is CASSPRWTAGSETQYF. The CDR3 DNA reads as TGTGCCAGCTCACCTCGATGGACGGCGGGGTCAGAGACCCAGTACTTC.

This sequence joins TRBV29-1 and TRBJ2-1; no clear D gene. CDR3 length equals 15 residues. V was shortened by 5 bases and J by 6 bases, with 20 bases between the two germline ends. CDR1 is SQVTM and CDR2 is ANQGSEA in the germline V gene. The CDR3 DNA reads TGCAGCGTTTCTTCCTTCGGGTCACCTACCAATGAGCAGTTCTTC. Translation gives CSVSSFGSPTNEQFF.

The chain links TRBV28 to TRBJ1-2; 8 bases line up with TRBD1. Losses at the gene ends were 5 bases for V and 2 bases for J; bases not matched to a gene: 4. This CDR3 has 14 amino acids. CDR1 MDHEN and CDR2 SYDVKM come from the germline V gene. The CDR3 reads CASSGQGGNYGYTF. The DNA of the CDR3 is TGTGCCAGCAGTGGACAGGGCGGAAACTATGGCTACACCTTC.

The V gene is TRBV2, the J gene TRBJ1-4; 8 nucleotides line up with TRBD1. Germline trimming cut 6 bases from V and 7 bases from J; bases unmatched to any gene: 7. The germline V gene has CDR1 SNHLY and CDR2 FYNNEI. This CDR3 is 14 amino acids long. Here the CDR3 DNA reads TGTGCCAGCAGGCTCGACAGGGGTGGTGAAAAACTGTTTTTT. Translation gives CASRLDRGGEKLFF. Complete variable domain (other parts from reference TRBV2 and TRBJ1-4): EPEVTQTPSHQVTQMGQEVILRCVPISNHLYFYWYRQILGQKVEFLVSFYNNEISEKSEIFDDQFSVERPDGSNFTLKIRSTKLEDSAMYFCASRLDRGGEKLFFGSGTQLSVL.

The chain recombines TRBV7-8 with TRBJ1-1; D might be TRBD1 (5 bases). There are 13 residues in the CDR3. The germline gives CDR1 SGHVS, CDR2 FQNEAQ. Deletions cut 4 bases from V and 7 bases from J, with 13 bases between. CDR3 nucleotide sequence: TGTGCCAGCAGCTCGACGGGGGGGGTTGAAGCTTTCTTT. It yields the protein CASSSTGGVEAFF.

The table lists this clone with a count of one. The chain uses TRBV7-9 and TRBJ1-6; 7 bases align to TRBD1. Germline lookup yields CDR1 SEHNR and CDR2 FQNEAQ (reference sequence). V was clipped by 3 bases and J by 9 bases; unmatched bases: 8. CDR3 length: 15 amino acids. The CDR3 region has the DNA TGTGCCAGCAGCTTTACAGGGGCGATGGGTTCACCCCTCCACTTT. Its translation is CASSFTGAMGSPLHF.

In the case of this clone: At one end, the junction sequence differs from germline, possibly due to a read error. The chain links TRBV7-2 to TRBJ2-7, with TRBD2 identical over 11 bases. The CDR3 is 14 residues long. Germline assignment: CDR1 SGHTA and CDR2 FQGNSA. The DNA of the CDR3 is TGTGCCAGCAGCCTAGCGGGGGGTATCCTGGAGCAGTACTTC. The encoded protein is CASSLAGGILEQYF. Based on the CDR3 plus reference TRBV7-2 and TRBJ2-7, the full variable domain is GAGVSQSPSNKVTEKGKDVELRCDPISGHTALYWYRQSLGQGLEFLIYFQGNSAPDKSGLPSDRFSAERTGGSVSTLTIQRTQQEDSAVYLCASSLAGGILEQYFGPGTRLTVT.

This clone turned up a few times. Other nucleotide sequences in the sample specify the same CDR3. The rearrangement uses TRBV3-1 (or the pseudogene TRBV3-2) and TRBJ1-1; D is perhaps TRBD1 (5 bases). Per the germline V gene, CDR1 is LGHDT and CDR2 is YNNKEL (reference sequence). The CDR3 consists of 13 residues. The V gene lost 3 bases and the J gene lost 4 bases, with 9 bases spanning the gap. CDR3 sequence (DNA): TGTGCCAGCAGCCAGCTGGGGGGCACTGAAGCTTTCTTT. It codes for CASSQLGGTEAFF.

J is TRBJ2-7 and V is TRBV7-8, with a weak D call TRBD2 (6 bases). V shed 5 bases and J shed 3 bases, with 11 bases lying between them. The CDR3 spans 13 residues. Germline V gene lookup returns CDR1 SGHVS and CDR2 FQNEAQ. CDR3 residues: CASSLPGSYEQYV. The CDR3 DNA reads TGTGCCAGCAGCCTCCCCGGGAGCTACGAGCAGTACGTC.

The chain combines TRBV4-2 with TRBJ1-4; D remains unclear. CDR3 length: 18 amino acids. Germline V gene data show CDR1 as LGHNA and CDR2 as YNFKEQ. The V and J ends lost 3 bases and 8 bases respectively, with 25 bases between them. CDR3 in amino acids: CASSHARGRASSGEKLFF. The CDR3 region has the DNA TGTGCCAGCAGCCACGCCCGTGGCAGAGCTTCTTCGGGGGAAAAACTGTTTTTT.

The chain employs TRBV28 and TRBJ1-4, with D maybe TRBD1 (6 bases). Per the germline V gene, CDR1 is MDHEN and CDR2 is SYDVKM. V lost 0 bases, J lost 8 bases, and 13 bases lay in between. This CDR3 comprises 15 residues. The CDR3 reads CASSLWAGVSEKLFF. CDR3 nucleotides: TGTGCCAGCAGTTTATGGGCAGGGGTGAGCGAAAAACTGTTTTTT.

The V gene is TRBV2, the J gene TRBJ2-3; tentative D call: TRBD2 (5 bases). This CDR3 is 11 amino acids long. Looked up from germline, CDR1 is SNHLY and CDR2 is FYNNEI. Trimming took 6 bases from V and 8 from J, leaving 9 bases between them. For the CDR3, the DNA is TGTGCCAGCAGGATAAGCGGTACGCAGTATTTT. Its translation: CASRISGTQYF.

The rearrangement joins TRBV5-1 to TRBJ1-5; D is unresolved. Trimming removed 4 bases from V and 0 bases from J, with 11 bases in between. CDR1 and CDR2 from the germline V gene are SGHRS and YFSETQ. The CDR3 runs 15 residues. This CDR3 reads CASSAGGNSNQPQHF. DNA of the CDR3: TGCGCCAGCAGCGCGGGAGGGAATAGCAATCAGCCCCAGCATTTT. The full variable domain, rest sourced from reference TRBV5-1 and TRBJ1-5, is KAGVTQTPRYLIKTRGQQVTLSCSPISGHRSVSWYQQTPGQGLQFLFEYFSETQRNKGNFPGRFSGRQFSNSRSEMNVSTLELGDSALYLCASSAGGNSNQPQHFGDGTRLSIL.

The chain employs TRBV20-1 and TRBJ1-2; D unresolved. Germline V lookup: CDR1 DFQATT, CDR2 SNEGSKA (reference sequence). CDR3 length equals 11 residues. Trimming took off 6 bases at V and 4 bases at J, with 9 bases between the two ends. Written as DNA, the CDR3 is TGCAGTGCCTCCAAGAGCTATGGCTACACCTTC. It is translated as CSASKSYGYTF.

V is TRBV20-1 and J is TRBJ2-7; no reliable D call. Trimming cost V 3 bases and J 3 bases, with 6 bases left between them. This CDR3 contains 11 residues. The germline CDR1 and CDR2 sequences are DFQATT and SNEGSKA (reference sequence). The chain's CDR3 is CSASTGYEQYF. CDR3 in DNA: TGCAGTGCTAGCACTGGCTACGAGCAGTACTTC.

The chain uses TRBV2 and TRBJ2-3; 13 bases fit TRBD2. Losses at the gene ends were 4 bases for V and 6 bases for J; bases not matched to a gene: 10. The CDR3 extends over 17 amino acids. Germline values: CDR1 SNHLY, CDR2 FYNNEI. CDR3 residues: CASSARLAGGLGDTQYF. CDR3 nucleotides: TGTGCCAGCAGTGCCCGACTAGCGGGGGGTTTAGGCGATACGCAGTATTTT. Full variable domain (outside the CDR3, taken from reference TRBV2 and TRBJ2-3): EPEVTQTPSHQVTQMGQEVILRCVPISNHLYFYWYRQILGQKVEFLVSFYNNEISEKSEIFDDQFSVERPDGSNFTLKIRSTKLEDSAMYFCASSARLAGGLGDTQYFGPGTRLTVL.

The rearrangement joins TRBV2 to TRBJ1-2; tentative D call: TRBD1 (6 bases). Germline CDR1 SNHLY, CDR2 FYNNEI. The length of the CDR3 is 13 residues. V lost 5 bases and J 8 bases, leaving 15 bases between the germline ends. The DNA of the CDR3 is TGTGCCAGCAGTCCCGTGAACAGGGACGGCTACACCTTC. It is translated as CASSPVNRDGYTF. Variable domain in full (rest from reference TRBV2 and TRBJ1-2): EPEVTQTPSHQVTQMGQEVILRCVPISNHLYFYWYRQILGQKVEFLVSFYNNEISEKSEIFDDQFSVERPDGSNFTLKIRSTKLEDSAMYFCASSPVNRDGYTFGSGTRLTVV.

The V call is TRBV6-2 or TRBV6-3, the J call TRBJ1-1; a possible D gene is TRBD1 (5 bases). Germline loops: CDR1 MNHEY, CDR2 SVGEGT. V dropped 5 bases and J dropped 5 bases, with 9 bases sitting between them. The CDR3 runs to 12 residues. The CDR3 sequence: CASSDRTTEAFF. Written as DNA, the CDR3 is TGTGCCAGCAGTGACAGAACAACTGAAGCTTTCTTT.

The J gene is TRBJ2-1, the V gene TRBV4-1, with TRBD2 matching over 8 bases. This CDR3 spans 16 amino acids. V was clipped by 0 bases and J by 5 bases; unmatched bases: 6. Germline V gene data show CDR1 as MGHRA and CDR2 as YSYEKL. CDR3 bases: TGCGCCAGCAGCCAAGATCGGGCGGGGGGAAACAATGAGCAGTTCTTC. Its translation: CASSQDRAGGNNEQFF.

The J gene is TRBJ2-1, the V gene TRBV6-2 or TRBV6-3, with a possible D match to TRBD2 (5 bases). The V end was cut by 2 bases, the J end by 7 bases, with 9 bases between. The length of the CDR3 is 13 residues. Per germline, CDR1 MNHEY and CDR2 SVGEGT. This chain's CDR3 is CASSYLGSNEQFF. In DNA, the CDR3 is TGTGCCAGCAGTTACCTGGGGAGTAATGAGCAGTTCTTC.

The CDR3 nucleotides are TGTGCCAGCAGCCTTGGTGGGGGGGAAGGCCAGCCCCAGCATTTT. Its translation is CASSLGGGEGQPQHF. This chain joins TRBV5-4 and TRBJ1-5, with TRBD1 as a possible D gene (5 bases). The CDR3 has 15 residues. V was trimmed by 4 bases and J by 7 bases, leaving 18 bases between them. Germline lookup yields CDR1 SGHNT and CDR2 YYREEE (reference sequence).